These 26 T cell receptor beta chains originate from one sample sequenced in a study of vaccination effects on CD4 cells after COVID-19. These receptors are not linked to any known antigen. Sequencing used immunoSEQ multiplex PCR; TCRdb keeps in-frame clones, though not all of them. The sample contains about 50,000 clones, approximately 80% of which appear only once. At the end of 10 days of culture, CD4+ T cells were isolated. Sequences were derived from CD4+ T cells from PBMCs cultured without peptide, sampled before COVID-19 vaccination. Receptors originate from a human donor who received a COVID-19 vaccine.

This chain joins TRBV5-1 and TRBJ1-1, with D tentatively TRBD1 (6 bases). The germline CDR1 and CDR2 sequences are SGHRS and YFSETQ. V lost 4 bases and J 3 bases, leaving 13 bases between the germline ends. This CDR3 spans 14 amino acids. The chain's CDR3 is CASSLLTGDTEAFF. In DNA form, the CDR3 reads TGCGCCAGCAGCCTCTTGACAGGAGACACTGAAGCTTTCTTT.

V is TRBV5-1 and J is TRBJ2-3; TRBD1 matches at 9 bases. With V trimmed by 5 bases and J by 3 bases, 13 bases remained unmatched. The CDR3 spans 17 residues. CDR1 and CDR2 from the germline V gene are SGHRS and YFSETQ. The CDR3 region is CASRRPAGGTGTDTQYF. The CDR3 nucleotides are TGCGCCAGCAGACGACCTGCCGGGGGGACAGGGACAGATACGCAGTATTTT. The full variable domain, completed using reference TRBV5-1 and TRBJ2-3, is KAGVTQTPRYLIKTRGQQVTLSCSPISGHRSVSWYQQTPGQGLQFLFEYFSETQRNKGNFPGRFSGRQFSNSRSEMNVSTLELGDSALYLCASRRPAGGTGTDTQYFGPGTRLTVL.

This clone was counted a few times. V and J are TRBV5-4 and TRBJ1-2; a weak D match, TRBD1 (5 bases). Between the trimmed V and J ends, which lost 0 bases and 8 bases, there was a span of 14 bases. Germline V gene sequence: CDR1 SGHNT, CDR2 YYREEE (reference sequence). The CDR3 is 14 residues long. The CDR3 here is CASSLALQGAGYTF. The CDR3 coding sequence is TGTGCCAGCAGCTTGGCGTTGCAGGGAGCCGGCTACACCTTC.

Details on this clone: Other nucleotide sequences from this sample produce the same CDR3. The chain links TRBV6-5 to TRBJ2-3; D ambiguous. Trimming took 9 bases from V and 0 from J, leaving 13 bases between them. Germline-derived CDR1 and CDR2 are MNHEY and SVGAGI. CDR3 size: 14 residues. The CDR3 loop is CASSLTSSTDTQYF. For the CDR3, the DNA is TGTGCCAGTTCCCTTACCAGTAGCACAGATACGCAGTATTTT.

V usage is TRBV6-2 or TRBV6-3 and J usage is TRBJ2-7; no reliable D call. The CDR3 consists of 13 residues. Germline V lookup: CDR1 MNHEY, CDR2 SVGEGT. The V and J ends lost 4 bases and 0 bases respectively, with 7 bases between them. The CDR3 here is CASSFDDSYEQYV. The CDR3 DNA reads as TGTGCCAGCAGTTTCGACGACTCCTACGAGCAGTACGTC.

The chain is built from TRBV28 and TRBJ2-1; 7 bases are shared with TRBD1. In germline, CDR1 is MDHEN, CDR2 SYDVKM. V was clipped by 5 bases and J by 8 bases; unmatched bases: 12. The CDR3 length is 15 residues. Written as DNA, the CDR3 is TGTGCCAGCAGTCTCGACAGGGAACCCCGCTATGAGCAGTTCTTC. Protein sequence: CASSLDREPRYEQFF.

This chain joins TRBV12-3 or TRBV12-4 and TRBJ1-1; maybe TRBD1 (6 bases). The CDR3 has 13 residues. The V gene lost 8 bases and the J gene lost 7 bases, with 17 bases spanning the gap. The CDR3 is CASANDGGLEAFF. CDR3 in DNA: TGTGCCAGCGCGAACGACGGGGGGCTTGAAGCTTTCTTT.

This clone occurred a few times. The CDR3 bases are TGCGCCAGCAGCTTGGCCTTGGGATCCTTCTATGGCTACACCTTC. Translation gives CASSLALGSFYGYTF. The rearrangement joins TRBV5-1 to TRBJ1-2; D remains unclear. V shed 0 bases and J shed 4 bases, with 13 bases lying between them. The length of the CDR3 is 15 residues. Looked up from germline, CDR1 is SGHRS and CDR2 is YFSETQ.

The chain's CDR3 is CSAPLTGDWFF. The DNA of the CDR3 is TGCAGTGCCCCCCTAACAGGGGATTGGTTCTTC. The chain combines TRBV20-1 with TRBJ2-1, with 7 bases that match TRBD1. The CDR3 has 11 amino acids. Germline CDR1 and CDR2: DFQATT and SNEGSKA (reference sequence). Germline trimming cut 6 bases from V and 15 bases from J; bases unmatched to any gene: 11.

The J gene is TRBJ1-1, the V gene TRBV24-1; TRBD1 is a possible D gene (5 bases). Germline assignment: CDR1 KGHDR and CDR2 SFDVKD. The V gene lost 1 base and the J gene lost 1 base, with 12 bases spanning the gap. This CDR3 has 16 amino acids. The CDR3 is CATSDFQGGKNTEAFF. CDR3 bases: TGTGCCACCAGTGATTTTCAGGGCGGGAAGAACACTGAAGCTTTCTTT.

The chain employs TRBV25-1 and TRBJ2-1; TRBD2 aligns across 13 bases. V shed 6 bases and J 8 bases; nucleotides not matched to a gene: 10. Looked up from germline, CDR1 is MGHDK and CDR2 is SYGVNS. The length of the CDR3 is 16 residues. The CDR3 here is CASSPDTSGGAHEQFF. CDR3 coding DNA: TGTGCCAGCAGCCCAGATACTAGCGGGGGGGCCCATGAGCAGTTCTTC.

This clone was seen a handful of times. The V and J genes are TRBV5-5 and TRBJ1-2; D uncertain. The germline CDR1 and CDR2 sequences are SGHKS and YYEKEE (reference sequence). Trimming removed 2 bases from V and 2 bases from J, with 4 bases in between. The CDR3 spans 12 residues. Here the CDR3 reads CASSFQNYGYTF. The CDR3 bases are TGTGCCAGCAGCTTCCAAAACTATGGCTACACCTTC.

The genes are TRBV3-1 (or the pseudogene TRBV3-2) and TRBJ2-2, with 12 bases identical to TRBD2. Germline V gene data show CDR1 as LGHDT and CDR2 as YNNKEL (reference sequence). The CDR3 totals 15 residues. Trimming took 7 bases from V and 8 from J; bases not matched to a gene: 8. In nucleotides, the CDR3 is TGTGCCAGCACCGGACTAGCGGGGACCGGAGGGGAGCTGTTTTTT. It codes for CASTGLAGTGGELFF.

The chain recombines TRBV24-1 with TRBJ2-3; no clear D gene. The CDR3 spans 16 residues. Looked up from germline, CDR1 is KGHDR and CDR2 is SFDVKD. V gave up 5 bases and J gave up 1 base, with 15 bases separating them. CDR3 sequence (DNA): TGTGCCACCAGTGCCAAGATGGACCGAGGCACAGATACGCAGTATTTT. Translating it yields CATSAKMDRGTDTQYF.

V usage is TRBV12-5 and J usage is TRBJ2-5, with a tentative D call TRBD1 (6 bases). This CDR3 is built from 13 residues. The ends were cut back, 8 bases at V and 5 bases at J, with 15 bases in the middle. CDR1 is LGHNT and CDR2 is FRNRAP in the germline V gene. The CDR3 is CASSLGQQETQYF. The CDR3 bases are TGTGCTAGTTCTTTGGGACAACAGGAGACCCAGTACTTC.

The V gene is TRBV5-1, the J gene TRBJ1-4; 9 bases match TRBD1. This CDR3 has 15 residues. Germline-derived CDR1 and CDR2 are SGHRS and YFSETQ. J lost 8 bases, V lost 1 base, and 6 bases had no gene match. The CDR3 sequence is CASSLWGQGEEKLFF. As DNA, the CDR3 is TGCGCCAGCAGCTTGTGGGGACAGGGCGAAGAAAAACTGTTTTTT.

The chain is built from TRBV3-1 (or the pseudogene TRBV3-2) and TRBJ2-1, with 9 nucleotides matching TRBD2. Germline V gene lookup returns CDR1 LGHDT and CDR2 YNNKEL (reference sequence). The trim removed 0 bases at V and 5 bases at J, leaving 2 bases unmatched. The CDR3 sequence is 15 residues long. The CDR3 DNA reads TGTGCCAGCAGCCAAGATAGCGGGGGCCACAATGAGCAGTTCTTC. Encoded protein: CASSQDSGGHNEQFF.

This sequence joins TRBV4-1 and TRBJ2-2; possibly TRBD1 for D (5 bases). Germline V gene sequence: CDR1 MGHRA, CDR2 YSYEKL. The length of the CDR3 is 18 residues. The ends were cut back, 0 bases at V and 0 bases at J, with 14 bases in the middle. The CDR3 coding sequence is TGCGCCAGCAGCCAAGAGACCCCTGACAGAGCGAACACCGGGGAGCTGTTTTTT. Protein product: CASSQETPDRANTGELFF.

This CDR3 reads CASSYVNSPLHF. DNA of the CDR3: TGTGCCAGCAGTTACGTCAATTCACCCCTCCACTTT. The chain links TRBV6-6 to TRBJ1-6; D unclear. The CDR3 loop spans 12 amino acids. Germline V gives CDR1 MNHNY, CDR2 SVGAGI (reference sequence). Trimming pared 2 bases from V and 7 bases from J, leaving 3 bases between.

CDR3 residues: CSARSETQYF. In DNA, the CDR3 is TGCAGTGCTAGGTCCGAGACCCAGTACTTC. This chain links TRBV20-1 with TRBJ2-5; D is uncertain. Germline loops: CDR1 DFQATT, CDR2 SNEGSKA (reference sequence). Trimming shortened V by 3 bases and J by 5 bases, and 4 bases separated the two germline ends. CDR3 length: 10 residues.

This clone turned up a few times. V gene TRBV2 combines with J gene TRBJ2-2, with a weak D call TRBD1 (5 bases). The CDR3 loop spans 15 amino acids. Germline CDR1 and CDR2: SNHLY and FYNNEI. V was cut by 8 bases and J by 0 bases, with 13 bases left in between. CDR3 amino acids: CASLGVHANTGELFF. The CDR3 nucleotides are TGTGCCAGCTTAGGGGTCCACGCGAACACCGGGGAGCTGTTTTTT.

V usage is TRBV5-1 and J usage is TRBJ2-6; maybe TRBD1 (5 bases). CDR1 and CDR2 (germline): SGHRS, YFSETQ. Between the trimmed V and J ends, which lost 0 bases and 0 bases, there was a span of 7 bases. The CDR3 consists of 16 residues. The CDR3 loop reads CASSLGQNSGANVLTF. CDR3 coding DNA: TGCGCCAGCAGCTTGGGACAGAACTCTGGGGCCAACGTCCTGACTTTC.

The table lists this clone with a few counts. The chain employs TRBV25-1 and TRBJ2-2, with 9 bases aligning to TRBD1. The CDR3 is 17 residues long. With V trimmed by 4 bases and J by 2 bases, 8 bases remained unmatched. Germline CDR1 and CDR2: MGHDK and SYGVNS. The CDR3 region has the DNA TGTGCCAGCAGTGCCACTACAGGGGGCTTTAACACCGGGGAGCTGTTTTTT. It specifies CASSATTGGFNTGELFF. The variable domain in full, with the rest retrieved from reference TRBV25-1 and TRBJ2-2, is EADIYQTPRYLVIGTGKKITLECSQTMGHDKMYWYQQDPGMELHLIHYSYGVNSTEKGDLSSESTVSRIRTEHFPLTLESARPSHTSQYLCASSATTGGFNTGELFFGEGSRLTVL.

The J gene is TRBJ1-1, the V gene TRBV3-1 (or the pseudogene TRBV3-2), with unresolved D. Trimming pared 4 bases from V and 8 bases from J, leaving 8 bases between. Germline V lookup: CDR1 LGHDT, CDR2 YNNKEL (reference sequence). The CDR3 contains 11 residues. The CDR3 protein is CASSLESEAFF. CDR3 DNA: TGTGCCAGCAGCCTCGAATCCGAAGCTTTCTTT.

The rearrangement uses TRBV4-1 and TRBJ1-5; D is undetermined. Trimming cost V 0 bases and J 7 bases, with 10 bases left between them. This CDR3 is 14 amino acids long. In germline, CDR1 is MGHRA, CDR2 YSYEKL. CDR3 region: CASSQEWKGQPQHF. CDR3 bases: TGCGCCAGCAGCCAAGAGTGGAAGGGCCAGCCCCAGCATTTT.

The chain is built from TRBV5-6 and TRBJ2-1; 10 nucleotides agree with TRBD2. Germline V gives CDR1 SGHDT, CDR2 YYEEEE. V shed 5 bases and J 5 bases; nucleotides not matched to a gene: 7. There are 15 residues in the CDR3. The CDR3 loop is CASRQSGGADNEQFF. The CDR3 bases are TGTGCCAGCAGACAGAGCGGGGGGGCCGACAATGAGCAGTTCTTC. Based on the CDR3 plus reference TRBV5-6 and TRBJ2-1, the full variable domain is DAGVTQSPTHLIKTRGQQVTLRCSPKSGHDTVSWYQQALGQGPQFIFQYYEEEERQRGNFPDRFSGHQFPNYSSELNVNALLLGDSALYLCASRQSGGADNEQFFGPGTRLTVL.